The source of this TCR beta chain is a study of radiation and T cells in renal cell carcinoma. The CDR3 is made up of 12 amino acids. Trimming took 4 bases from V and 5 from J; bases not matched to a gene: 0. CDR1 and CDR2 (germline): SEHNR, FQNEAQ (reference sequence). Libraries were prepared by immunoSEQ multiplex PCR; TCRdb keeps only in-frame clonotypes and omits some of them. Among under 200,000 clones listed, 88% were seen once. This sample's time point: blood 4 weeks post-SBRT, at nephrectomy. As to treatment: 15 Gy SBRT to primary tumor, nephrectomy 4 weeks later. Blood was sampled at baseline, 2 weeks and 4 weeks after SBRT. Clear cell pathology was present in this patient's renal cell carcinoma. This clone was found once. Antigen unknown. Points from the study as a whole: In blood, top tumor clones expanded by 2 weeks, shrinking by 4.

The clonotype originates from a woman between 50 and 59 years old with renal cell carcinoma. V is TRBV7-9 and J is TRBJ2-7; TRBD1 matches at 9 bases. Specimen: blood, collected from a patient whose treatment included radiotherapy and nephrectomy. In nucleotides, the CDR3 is TGTGCCAGCAGCTGGACAGGGGACGAGCAGTACTTC. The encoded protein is CASSWTGDEQYF.